The rows below give T cell receptor beta chains drawn from one sample of a study of glioma-infiltrating T cells. Each CDR3 protein is one row after TCRdb ran MiXCR on the multiplex PCR reads. This repertoire shows about 130,000 distinct CDR3 sequences, around 25% found once; its top ten account for about a quarter. The sample comprised glioma tissue, nonneoplastic brain tissue, or PBMCs (not recorded which). The receptors originated from a human donor with low-grade glioma or glioblastoma, undergoing nonglioma brain surgery, or in good health (not recorded which). Both conserved end residues are part of each CDR3. The D gene is left open where the match is weak. A row's size may be missing; if present it is once, few, many or a size class.

j_call v_call d_call clone_size cdr3_aa cdr3_nt
TRBJ2-4 TRBV28 TRBD1 many CASKGQLLAKNIQYF TGTGCCAGCAAGGGACAGCTACTAGCCAAAAACATTCAGTACTTC
TRBJ1-2 TRBV28 NA few CASSLFAGNYGYTF TGTGCCAGCAGTTTATTTGCCGGGAACTATGGCTACACCTTC
TRBJ2-1 TRBV7-2 TRBD2 NA CASGTSGVSYNEQFF TGTGCCAGCGGGACTAGCGGGGTATCCTACAATGAGCAGTTCTTC
TRBJ1-6 TRBV20-1 NA many CSERLLSYNSPLHF TGCAGTGAGAGATTACTCTCCTATAATTCACCCCTCCACTTT
TRBJ2-3 TRBV7-2 TRBD2 NA CARSFGDYGDTQYF TGTGCCAGAAGCTTCGGGGACTATGGGGATACGCAGTATTTT
TRBJ1-1 TRBV5-1 NA few CASSFTTTTNTEAFF TGCGCCAGCAGCTTCACCACAACTACGAACACTGAAGCTTTCTTT
TRBJ1-1 TRBV3-1 NA many CASSQEPAKNTEAFF TGTGCCAGCAGCCAAGAACCAGCGAAGAACACTGAAGCTTTCTTT
TRBJ2-3 TRBV7-6 TRBD2 many CASSPLGGGTDTQYF TGTGCCAGCAGCCCCCTGGGGGGGGGGACAGATACGCAGTATTTT
TRBJ1-3 TRBV6-5 NA few CASKGVSASISGNTIYF TGTGCCAGCAAAGGGGTCTCAGCCTCTATCTCTGGAAACACCATATATTTT
TRBJ2-5 TRBV3-1 NA NA CASSLNEGEQETQYF TGTGCCAGCAGCCTAAATGAAGGAGAACAAGAGACCCAGTACTTC
TRBJ1-3 TRBV11-2 NA few CASSSTGSGNTIYF TGTGCCAGCAGCTCAACAGGTTCTGGAAACACCATATATTTT
TRBJ1-6 TRBV25-1 NA few CASSEARASGNSPLHF TGTGCCAGCAGTGAAGCCAGGGCCTCTGGGAATTCACCCCTCCACTTT
TRBJ2-3 TRBV6-2/TRBV6-3 NA NA CASSYGRGKADKQYF TGTGCCAGCAGTTATGGCAGGGGAAAAGCAGATAAGCAGTATTTT